The 4 T cell receptor beta chains presented below share a single source sample, sequenced in a study of blood T cell repertoires in COVID-19. TCRdb keeps only in-frame clones here, not all; method: immunoSEQ multiplex PCR. The sample carries 130,000 to 150,000 clones, around 81% recorded once. The specimen was peripheral blood. These receptors were obtained from a human donor with acute or convalescent COVID-19. The donor label of this sample is uncertain.

The chain uses TRBV7-7 and TRBJ2-5; D is ambiguous. The ends were cut back, 5 bases at V and 4 bases at J, with 8 bases in the middle. The length of the CDR3 is 12 residues. Germline CDR1 is SSHAT and CDR2 is FNYEAQ (reference sequence). CDR3 sequence: CASSPRLETQYF. In nucleotides, the CDR3 is TGTGCCAGCAGCCCCCGGTTAGAGACCCAGTACTTC.

V gene TRBV4-1 combines with J gene TRBJ1-3, with TRBD1 as a possible D gene (6 bases). Trimming took off 4 bases at V and 8 bases at J, with 15 bases between the two ends. This CDR3 is 14 amino acids long. Germline V lookup: CDR1 MGHRA, CDR2 YSYEKL. The CDR3 loop is CASSLLEQGDTIYF. For the CDR3, the DNA is TGCGCCAGCAGCCTTCTAGAACAGGGAGACACCATATATTTT.

The chain employs TRBV5-6 and TRBJ1-5; TRBD1 might be the D (5 bases). Looked up from germline, CDR1 is SGHDT and CDR2 is YYEEEE. V lost 4 bases to trimming and J lost 0 bases, with 17 bases between them. There are 17 residues in the CDR3. CDR3 sequence (DNA): TGTGCCAGCAGCCCTTCAGGGAGGGCGAATAGCAATCAGCCCCAGCATTTT. This codes for CASSPSGRANSNQPQHF.

The chain recombines TRBV2 with TRBJ1-2; TRBD1 aligns across 12 bases. CDR1 is SNHLY and CDR2 is FYNNEI in the germline V gene. V shed 5 bases, J shed 5 bases, and the junction held 6 bases outside the gene matches. The CDR3 sequence is 15 residues long. In nucleotides, the CDR3 is TGTGCCAGCAGTCCCGGGGACAGGGGGCCTTATGGCTACACCTTC. Encoded protein: CASSPGDRGPYGYTF.